This T cell receptor beta chain was sequenced for a study of T cell changes during pregnancy in multiple sclerosis (dated by TCRdb to the late 2010s). About the investigation overall: In women with multiple sclerosis, the researchers looked at how the T cell repertoire shifted as pregnancy progressed.

At the junction V is shortened by 5 bases and J by 0 bases, with 11 bases in between. From its cysteine to its phenylalanine, the CDR3 spans 15 amino acids. The read is trimmed to its CDR3 DNA, 45 bases read in frame from base 1. The germline V gene (reference sequence) gives CDR1 as LNHNV and CDR2 as YYDKDF. The library relied on the immunoSEQ multiplex PCR assay. The clones in this table, taken by TCRdb from immuneACCESS, are in-frame only. Not every clone is retained; where verified, under half of the shortfall comes from an unresolved V gene, and the cause of the rest is unknown. The sample contains 75,000 to 95,000 clones, approximately 95% of them found a single time. Jointly, the top ten make up less than 0.15% of the sample. About this clone itself: Its antigen is still unknown. No base quality information exists; no much larger clone differs at one position.

The chain links TRBV15 with TRBJ2-1; the D segment could be TRBD2, given 6 matching bases. The specimen comprised CD4+ T cells from peripheral blood mononuclear cells, sampled after pregnancy. The clonotype originates from a female donor with multiple sclerosis, enrolled in a pregnancy study. The sequence in DNA is TGTGCCACCAGCCCGGGAGTAAGCTCCTACAATGAGCAGTTCTTC. The encoded protein is CATSPGVSSYNEQFF. The full variable domain, completed from the reference TRBV15 and TRBJ2-1 proteins outside the CDR3, reads DAMVIQNPRYQVTQFGKPVTLSCSQTLNHNVMYWYQQKSSQAPKLLFHYYDKDFNNEADTPDNFQSRRPNTSFCFLDIRSPGLGDTAMYLCATSPGVSSYNEQFFGPGTRLTVL.